These 28 T cell receptor beta chains came from one sample sequenced in a study of beta chain features in type 1 diabetes. Expressed TCRB transcripts were sequenced, since all the RNA that had been isolated was reverse transcribed. Only in-frame clones appear in the TCRdb table, and some are missing; sequencing was by immunoSEQ multiplex PCR. The sample records fewer than 650,000 clones, around a sixth being singletons. Sequenced sample: naive CD4+ T cells from blood. Every receptor here comes from a man younger than 35 in good health.

This clone has just a few counts. The chain has TRBV29-1 and TRBJ2-7; 8 bases fit TRBD1. The CDR3 length is 13 residues. Looked up from germline, CDR1 is SQVTM and CDR2 is ANQGSEA. With V trimmed by 7 bases and J by 3 bases, 8 bases remained unmatched. The CDR3 DNA reads TGCAGCGCCGGACAGGGTAACATCTACGAGCAGTACTTC. This sequence encodes CSAGQGNIYEQYF.

Only a few counts were recorded for this clone. The rearrangement joins TRBV7-9 to TRBJ2-7, with D unresolved. Trimming pared 1 base from V and 6 bases from J, leaving 22 bases between. Germline V gives CDR1 SEHNR, CDR2 FQNEAQ (reference sequence). This CDR3 comprises 17 residues. This chain's CDR3 is CASSLVEMISNTGEQYF. CDR3 DNA: TGTGCCAGCAGCTTAGTGGAGATGATAAGCAACACGGGCGAGCAGTACTTC.

In this sample, this clone turned up a few times. This CDR3 reads CSARGGVQHF. CDR3 nucleotides: TGCAGTGCCAGGGGAGGTGTCCAGCATTTT. J is TRBJ1-5 and V is TRBV20-1, with D tentatively TRBD1 (6 bases). Trimming removed 6 bases at V and 12 bases at J, with 12 bases between. CDR1 and CDR2 from the germline V gene are DFQATT and SNEGSKA (reference sequence). The CDR3 consists of 10 residues.

This clone was detected only a few times. The chain uses TRBV19 and TRBJ1-5; TRBD1 is a possible D gene (5 bases). This CDR3 contains 15 residues. CDR1 LNHDA and CDR2 SQIVND come from the germline V gene (reference sequence). V was pared by 5 bases and J by 2 bases, with 13 bases between. The CDR3 nucleotides are TGTGCCAGTAGTCAAAAGGGCAGGGGCAATCAGCCCCAGCATTTT. It codes for CASSQKGRGNQPQHF.

This clone turned up a few times. CDR3 loop: CASDRGAFF. CDR3 nucleotide sequence: TGTGCCAGCGACAGGGGGGCTTTCTTT. This chain uses TRBV2 with TRBJ1-1, with TRBD1 matching over 9 bases. The CDR3 is 9 residues long. The germline V gene has CDR1 SNHLY and CDR2 FYNNEI. Trimming took 8 bases from V and 11 from J; bases not matched to a gene: 0.

V gene TRBV15 combines with J gene TRBJ2-2; D is unclear. CDR3 length equals 13 residues. Germline V gives CDR1 LNHNV, CDR2 YYDKDF (reference sequence). With 1 base removed from V and 4 bases from J, the gap between germline ends came to 4 bases. In DNA form, the CDR3 reads TGTGCCACCAGCAGAGGTGGCACCGGGGAGCTGTTTTTT. Residues: CATSRGGTGELFF.

This clone appeared a single time. J is TRBJ1-5 and V is TRBV4-2; D is unresolved. The V and J ends lost 1 base and 0 bases respectively, with 13 bases between them. The germline gives CDR1 LGHNA, CDR2 YNFKEQ. The CDR3 has 17 residues. CDR3 protein: CASSQVLPVDSNQPQHF. Written as DNA, the CDR3 is TGTGCCAGCAGCCAAGTTTTGCCAGTCGATAGCAATCAGCCCCAGCATTTT.

This clone has a handful of counts. V and J are TRBV4-2 and TRBJ2-6; 12 bases agree with TRBD1. After removal of 0 bases from V and 4 bases from J, the junction contained 7 bases not matched to a gene. CDR3 length equals 19 residues. Germline V gene lookup returns CDR1 LGHNA and CDR2 YNFKEQ. CDR3 in amino acids: CASSQDSGQGAPGANVLTF. The CDR3 coding sequence is TGTGCCAGCAGCCAAGATTCGGGACAGGGGGCGCCAGGGGCCAACGTCCTGACTTTC.

This chain joins TRBV4-2 and TRBJ2-5, with a weak D call TRBD2 (5 bases). In germline, CDR1 is LGHNA, CDR2 YNFKEQ. V shed 3 bases and J shed 1 base, with 6 bases lying between them. The CDR3 has 13 amino acids. This CDR3 is CASSQLAQETQYF. Here the CDR3 DNA reads TGTGCCAGCAGCCAGCTAGCCCAAGAGACCCAGTACTTC.

This chain connects TRBV2 to TRBJ2-3, with 13 nucleotides matching TRBD2. Germline CDR1 is SNHLY and CDR2 is FYNNEI. The CDR3 contains 16 residues. The V gene end was trimmed by 6 bases and the J gene end by 5 bases; junction bases not matched to a gene: 8. CDR3 region: CASSEGLAGRGDTQYF. CDR3 nucleotide sequence: TGTGCCAGCAGCGAGGGACTAGCGGGAAGGGGAGATACGCAGTATTTT. Complete variable domain (other parts from reference TRBV2 and TRBJ2-3): EPEVTQTPSHQVTQMGQEVILRCVPISNHLYFYWYRQILGQKVEFLVSFYNNEISEKSEIFDDQFSVERPDGSNFTLKIRSTKLEDSAMYFCASSEGLAGRGDTQYFGPGTRLTVL.

V and J are TRBV28 and TRBJ2-7, with TRBD1 matching 9 bases. Germline V gene sequence: CDR1 MDHEN, CDR2 SYDVKM. The CDR3 totals 13 residues. V lost 5 bases to trimming and J lost 5 bases; unmatched junction nucleotides: 4. CDR3 in amino acids: CASSGTGNHEQYF. CDR3 in DNA: TGTGCCAGCAGTGGGACAGGGAACCACGAGCAGTACTTC.

The chain uses TRBV4-1 and TRBJ1-5; TRBD1 aligns across 9 bases. This CDR3 comprises 16 residues. Germline V gene lookup returns CDR1 MGHRA and CDR2 YSYEKL. The ends lost 3 bases at V and 6 bases at J; junction bases unmatched: 9. The CDR3 loop reads CASSHPGQGLGQPQHF. In DNA, the CDR3 is TGCGCCAGCAGCCACCCTGGACAGGGGTTGGGTCAGCCCCAGCATTTT.

This clone was seen only a few times. J is TRBJ2-7 and V is TRBV7-6; 7 positions match TRBD2. This CDR3 is built from 14 residues. The V gene's germline CDR1 is SGHVS and CDR2 FNYEAQ. V lost 5 bases and J lost 3; bases outside the gene matches: 7. The CDR3 here is CASSLQAGYYEQYF. CDR3 DNA sequence: TGTGCCAGCAGCCTACAAGCGGGATACTACGAGCAGTACTTC.

CDR3 nucleotides: TGTGCCAGCAGCTTAGCTTCTCCAGGGCCGGACGAGCAGTACTTC. Translating it yields CASSLASPGPDEQYF. The J gene is TRBJ2-7, the V gene TRBV7-2, with D possibly TRBD1 on 5 matching bases. Germline assignment: CDR1 SGHTA and CDR2 FQGNSA. The CDR3 runs to 15 residues. V was clipped by 0 bases and J by 5 bases, with 14 bases between them.

The genes are TRBV14 and TRBJ1-3; D ambiguous. Germline CDR1 is SGHDN and CDR2 is FVKESK. The ends were cut back, 1 base at V and 4 bases at J, with 5 bases in the middle. CDR3 length: 13 amino acids. The CDR3, as DNA: TGTGCCAGCAGCCAAGCACCGGGAAACACCATATATTTT. As protein: CASSQAPGNTIYF. Based on the CDR3 plus reference TRBV14 and TRBJ1-3, the full variable domain is EAGVTQFPSHSVIEKGQTVTLRCDPISGHDNLYWYRRVMGKEIKFLLHFVKESKQDESGMPNNRFLAERTGGTYSTLKVQPAELEDSGVYFCASSQAPGNTIYFGEGSWLTVV.

The chain employs TRBV5-1 and TRBJ2-1, with 12 bases identical to TRBD2. V lost 3 bases and J lost 9; bases outside the gene matches: 7. Germline CDR1 and CDR2: SGHRS and YFSETQ. The CDR3 covers 15 residues. CDR3 sequence (DNA): TGCGCCAGCAGCTACGTGACTAGCGGGAGTGGTGAGCAGTTCTTC. Its protein is CASSYVTSGSGEQFF.

This clone was seen only a few times. This chain connects TRBV28 to TRBJ2-2, with 7 bases identical to TRBD1. Losses at the gene ends were 6 bases for V and 1 base for J; bases not matched to a gene: 2. The CDR3 has 14 residues. Per germline, CDR1 MDHEN and CDR2 SYDVKM. The CDR3 loop reads CASSRTGNTGELFF. Written as DNA, the CDR3 is TGTGCCAGCAGCCGGACAGGGAACACCGGGGAGCTGTTTTTT.

This clone was found a few times. V usage is TRBV2 and J usage is TRBJ2-1; D uncertain. Per germline, CDR1 SNHLY and CDR2 FYNNEI. This CDR3 contains 11 residues. Trimming took 4 bases from V and 9 from J, leaving 7 bases between them. DNA for the CDR3: TGTGCCAGCAGTGGGGGTAGTGAGCAGTTCTTC. Translation: CASSGGSEQFF.

The chain links TRBV28 to TRBJ1-5; 8 nucleotides agree with TRBD1. Per germline, CDR1 MDHEN and CDR2 SYDVKM. V dropped 7 bases and J dropped 5; count of bases not matched to a gene: 10. The CDR3 is made up of 15 amino acids. The CDR3: CASKPHGQGYQPQHF. Written as DNA, the CDR3 is TGTGCCAGCAAGCCTCATGGACAGGGATATCAGCCCCAGCATTTT.

This clone has more than one count but fewer than ten. V is TRBV5-1 and J is TRBJ1-1; 8 bases match TRBD1. The CDR3 has 15 residues. Trimming took 0 bases from V and 8 from J; bases not matched to a gene: 9. Germline loops: CDR1 SGHRS, CDR2 YFSETQ. CDR3 amino acids: CASSLAGRGPAEAFF. CDR3 bases: TGCGCCAGCAGCTTGGCTGGCAGGGGGCCCGCAGAAGCTTTCTTT. The variable domain in full, completed from reference TRBV5-1 and TRBJ1-1, reads KAGVTQTPRYLIKTRGQQVTLSCSPISGHRSVSWYQQTPGQGLQFLFEYFSETQRNKGNFPGRFSGRQFSNSRSEMNVSTLELGDSALYLCASSLAGRGPAEAFFGQGTRLTVV.

The chain has TRBV28 and TRBJ1-2, with D uncertain. V was pared by 4 bases and J by 0 bases, with 15 bases between. The germline V gene has CDR1 MDHEN and CDR2 SYDVKM. The CDR3 is made up of 16 amino acids. The chain's CDR3 is CASSSPSLGTNYGYTF. The CDR3 bases are TGTGCCAGCAGTTCCCCAAGTCTGGGGACTAACTATGGCTACACCTTC.

The V call is TRBV7-9, the J call TRBJ1-6; D remains unclear. Trimming took off 3 bases at V and 5 bases at J, with 14 bases between the two ends. The CDR3 is 16 residues long. From germline, CDR1 is SEHNR and CDR2 FQNEAQ (reference sequence). CDR3 loop: CASSFGREGNNSPLHF. CDR3 in DNA: TGTGCCAGCAGCTTCGGCCGGGAAGGAAATAATTCACCCCTCCACTTT.

The chain couples TRBV9 to TRBJ1-2; D is unclear. With 4 bases removed from V and 4 bases from J, the gap between germline ends came to 11 bases. Germline V CDR1 and CDR2: SGDLS, YYNGEE. The CDR3 totals 13 residues. The CDR3: CASSSGESYGYTF. The DNA for the CDR3 is TGTGCCAGCAGCTCAGGAGAGTCCTATGGCTACACCTTC.

V is TRBV7-3 and J is TRBJ2-7, with TRBD2 identical over 13 bases. Germline V gene data show CDR1 as SGHTA and CDR2 as FQGTGA. V trimming: 0 bases; J trimming: 9 bases; junction bases outside the gene matches: 17. The CDR3 has 19 amino acids. The CDR3: CASSLTGLAGATYDSVQYF. CDR3 in DNA: TGTGCCAGCAGCTTAACAGGACTAGCGGGAGCAACCTACGATTCAGTGCAGTACTTC.

The chain joins TRBV19 to TRBJ2-1; TRBD2 matches 11 bases. This CDR3 is built from 15 residues. With 5 bases clipped from V and 4 bases from J, the junction kept 4 bases outside the gene matches. Germline V gene sequence: CDR1 LNHDA, CDR2 SQIVND (reference sequence). In DNA, the CDR3 is TGTGCCAGTAGTGTGACTAGCGGGAATTACAATGAGCAGTTCTTC. Its protein product is CASSVTSGNYNEQFF. Filled out from reference TRBV19 and TRBJ2-1, the complete variable domain reads DGGITQSPKYLFRKEGQNVTLSCEQNLNHDAMYWYRQDPGQGLRLIYYSQIVNDFQKGDIAEGYSVSREKKESFPLTVTSAQKNPTAFYLCASSVTSGNYNEQFFGPGTRLTVL.

This clone occurred a few times. V usage is TRBV2 and J usage is TRBJ2-7; 8 bases match TRBD1. CDR3 length: 13 residues. Looked up from germline, CDR1 is SNHLY and CDR2 is FYNNEI. J was trimmed by 4 bases and V by 7 bases; bases with no gene match: 6. The CDR3 spells CASKRTGRYEQYF. The CDR3 DNA is TGTGCCAGCAAGCGGACAGGGCGGTACGAGCAGTACTTC.

This clone was seen a few times. The CDR3 sequence is CASGTGASPLHF. CDR3 in DNA: TGTGCCAGCGGGACAGGGGCTTCACCCCTCCACTTT. The chain employs TRBV7-2 and TRBJ1-6; 10 positions match TRBD1. Unmatched junction bases numbered 1, after V lost 8 bases and J lost 9 bases. The CDR3 length is 12 residues. Germline V gene lookup returns CDR1 SGHTA and CDR2 FQGNSA.

This clone was detected a few times. The genes are TRBV6-5 and TRBJ1-1, with D perhaps TRBD1 (5 bases). Germline V gives CDR1 MNHEY, CDR2 SVGAGI. V gave up 4 bases and J gave up 7 bases, with 13 bases separating them. This CDR3 comprises 13 residues. The CDR3 is CASSSWRGGEAFF. DNA of the CDR3: TGTGCCAGCAGTTCATGGCGGGGGGGTGAAGCTTTCTTT.